This T cell receptor beta chain was identified in a study of human T cells and chemical hapten exposure. Study-wide background: Mainly, slight library volume differences in the pool made TCR yields vary.

Ten or more counts support this clonotype. Germline-derived CDR1 and CDR2 are SGHDN and FVKESK. V gave up 4 bases and J gave up 2 bases, with 15 bases separating them. This CDR3 is built from 15 residues. Time point specified: healthy volunteer bleed at 2 weeks. Total RNA came from unfractionated whole blood. Each CDR3 protein is one row after TCRdb ran MiXCR on the RACE reads. This sample has tens of thousands of distinct CDR3 sequences; 6% to 7.5% occur once, and the top ten carry almost 10%. The chain is built from TRBV14 and TRBJ2-7; D possibly uses TRBD1 or TRBD2 (5 bases each). Material: whole blood. The TCR sequence derives from a human donor in good health. Some clones in this sample may be carry-over from other donors' samples. In nucleotides, the CDR3 is TGTGCCAGCAGCCGAGGGACCGGCGAGACCTACGAGCAGTACTTC. Translating gives CASSRGTGETYEQYF.